These 2 T cell receptor beta chains were all obtained from the same sample, sequenced in a study of beta chain features in type 1 diabetes. The whole isolated RNA underwent reverse transcription, so sequencing captured expressed TCRB transcripts. The table came from immunoSEQ multiplex PCR; TCRdb's copy has only in-frame clones and leaves some out. The profile shows 150,000 to 180,000 clones, 11% of them singletons. Sequencing was carried out using central memory CD4+ T cells from blood. These receptors originate from a man aged 18 to 30 in good health.

This clone turned up a few times. In DNA, the CDR3 is TGTGCCAGCAGTTTCTCCCCAGGGAAGAATGATATGGAGACCCAGTACTTC. Protein product: CASSFSPGKNDMETQYF. The chain carries TRBV28 and TRBJ2-5; tentatively, D is TRBD1 (5 bases). V gave up 3 bases and J gave up 5 bases, with 22 bases separating them. This CDR3 has 17 amino acids. Germline V gene data show CDR1 as MDHEN and CDR2 as SYDVKM.

In the case of this clone: This may come from a read error, since a much larger clone is one base off. The rearrangement uses TRBV25-1 and TRBJ2-1; D unresolved. The CDR3 sequence is 11 residues long. The germline gives CDR1 MGHDK, CDR2 SYGVNS. Trimming removed 6 bases from V and 3 bases from J, with 3 bases in between. CDR3 protein: CASRYYNEQFF. The CDR3 region has the DNA TGTGCCAGCAGATACTACAATGAGCAGTTCTTC.